The 26 T cell receptor beta chains in this list originate from one sample, sequenced in a study of T cell repertoires in cytomegalovirus infection. TCRdb itself ran the reads through MiXCR, one entry per CDR3 protein. Of some 920,000 distinct CDR3 sequences listed, roughly 31% were seen once; the top ten hold 11% to 15%. No antigen is known for these receptors. The starting material was cultured CD8+ T cells from PBMCs, obtained from culture after CMV antigen stimulation. Source of these receptors: a human donor in good health (CMV status not recorded). Some clones in this sample may be carry-over from other donors' samples.

V and J are TRBV7-6 and TRBJ2-1; D call uncertain. CDR3 size: 12 residues. Germline V gives CDR1 SGHVS, CDR2 FNYEAQ. V gave up 5 bases and J gave up 11 bases, with 13 bases separating them. CDR3 nucleotide sequence: TGTGCCAGCAGCGCAGACGGATATAAGCAGTTCTTC. Translating it yields CASSADGYKQFF.

This clonotype was seen a handful of times. In DNA, the CDR3 is TGTGCCAGCAGTGGTCCGGGACAGGGGCATCCAGATACGCAGTATTTT. This codes for CASSGPGQGHPDTQYF. The chain combines TRBV6-6 with TRBJ2-3; the match to TRBD1 covers 10 bases. This CDR3 is built from 16 residues. CDR1 and CDR2 (germline): MNHNY, SVGAGI (reference sequence). The V and J ends lost 5 bases and 4 bases, in that order; junction bases with no gene match: 9.

This clonotype has a handful of counts. This chain links TRBV13 with TRBJ1-1; D may be TRBD1 (5 bases). Trimming pared 0 bases from V and 5 bases from J, leaving 16 bases between. The germline gives CDR1 PRHDT, CDR2 FYEKMQ (reference sequence). This CDR3 has 16 amino acids. For the CDR3, the DNA is TGTGCCAGCAGCTTAGGCCGCAGAAGGGGAACAACTGAAGCTTTCTTT. Translating it yields CASSLGRRRGTTEAFF.

This clonotype appeared many times. The chain recombines TRBV7-2 with TRBJ2-7; D is possibly TRBD1 (5 bases). V lost 3 bases and J 2 bases, leaving 11 bases between the germline ends. Germline V CDR1 and CDR2: SGHTA, FQGNSA. The CDR3 length is 14 residues. CDR3 sequence reads: CASSFGAATYEQYV. DNA of the CDR3: TGTGCCAGCAGCTTTGGGGCAGCGACCTACGAGCAGTACGTC.

This clonotype was seen a few times. The chain has TRBV2 and TRBJ1-2, with 8 nucleotides matching TRBD1. V shed 6 bases and J 7 bases; nucleotides not matched to a gene: 7. The length of the CDR3 is 13 residues. Germline V gene data show CDR1 as SNHLY and CDR2 as FYNNEI. CDR3 nucleotide sequence: TGTGCCAGCAGGAGGGGGGGGACAGGTGGCTACACCTTC. Amino acids: CASRRGGTGGYTF.

This clonotype has just a few counts. The V and J genes are TRBV12-3 or TRBV12-4 and TRBJ2-3; D is perhaps TRBD1 (5 bases). CDR3 length equals 15 residues. Trimming pared 6 bases from V and 5 bases from J, leaving 18 bases between. CDR3 nucleotides: TGTGCCAGCAGCCTGGGGCCAGGGTTACGAGATACGCAGTATTTT. Translated: CASSLGPGLRDTQYF.

This clonotype was seen repeatedly, ten times or more. The chain uses TRBV7-3 and TRBJ1-2; D perhaps matches TRBD1 (5 bases). V shed 5 bases and J shed 2 bases, with 18 bases lying between them. The CDR3 is 16 residues long. Germline CDR1 is SGHTA and CDR2 is FQGTGA. CDR3 residues: CASSDNPQTENYGYTF. The CDR3 DNA is TGTGCCAGCAGCGATAACCCCCAGACAGAGAACTATGGCTACACCTTC.

The chain combines TRBV20-1 with TRBJ2-7; D unresolved. V was cut by 2 bases and J by 11 bases, with 13 bases left in between. Per germline, CDR1 DFQATT and CDR2 SNEGSKA (reference sequence). The length of the CDR3 is 11 residues. CDR3: CSARPSSAEYV. CDR3 bases: TGCAGTGCTAGACCGTCATCCGCTGAGTACGTC.

This clonotype was recorded many times. The chain uses TRBV6-2 or TRBV6-3 and TRBJ2-7; no clear D gene. The CDR3 spans 10 residues. The germline CDR1 and CDR2 sequences are MNHEY and SVGEGT. The germline V and J ends were trimmed by 6 bases and 3 bases, with 3 bases remaining between them. CDR3 nucleotide sequence: TGTGCCAGCAGGGACTACGAGCAGTACTTC. Its translation is CASRDYEQYF.

The chain carries TRBV4-1 and TRBJ2-2; maybe TRBD2 (5 bases). This CDR3 region has 14 residues. The ends were cut back, 5 bases at V and 6 bases at J, with 13 bases in the middle. Germline values: CDR1 MGHRA, CDR2 YSYEKL. The chain's CDR3 is CASSNLAGAGELFF. In DNA, the CDR3 is TGCGCCAGCAGCAACTTGGCGGGTGCCGGGGAGCTGTTTTTT.

The V call is TRBV9, the J call TRBJ1-2; no clear D gene. V was trimmed by 7 bases and J by 4 bases, leaving 8 bases between them. CDR1 is SGDLS and CDR2 is YYNGEE in the germline V gene. CDR3 length: 11 amino acids. CDR3 DNA sequence: TGTGCCAGCGCGGGTAGCTATGGCTACACCTTC. This encodes CASAGSYGYTF.

This chain joins TRBV10-3 and TRBJ2-3, with D hard to call. Germline V gene sequence: CDR1 ENHRY, CDR2 SYGVKD. The CDR3 loop spans 14 amino acids. V lost 0 bases to trimming and J lost 8 bases, with 12 bases between them. The CDR3 region is CAISESMGNRTQYF. The CDR3 DNA is TGTGCCATCAGTGAGTCGATGGGAAACCGTACGCAGTATTTT.

Many counts were recorded for this clonotype. The gene calls are TRBV7-6 and TRBJ2-6; D remains unclear. Looked up from germline, CDR1 is SGHVS and CDR2 is FNYEAQ. Trimming shortened V by 1 base and J by 2 bases, and 3 bases separated the two germline ends. This CDR3 has 14 residues. The CDR3 protein is CASSLGAGANVLTF. The DNA of the CDR3 is TGTGCCAGCAGCTTAGGGGCTGGGGCCAACGTCCTGACTTTC.

This clonotype was counted between two and nine times. The rearrangement uses TRBV4-1 and TRBJ2-3; 12 nucleotides agree with TRBD1. Per germline, CDR1 MGHRA and CDR2 YSYEKL. The CDR3 totals 16 residues. The junction had 6 bases not matched to a gene; V was cut back by 3 bases and J by 5 bases. The CDR3 DNA reads TGCGCCAGCAGCCACCCCGGGACAGGGGGCGGAGATACGCAGTATTTT. Translation gives CASSHPGTGGGDTQYF.

The gene calls are TRBV2 and TRBJ1-5, with D perhaps TRBD1 (5 bases). Germline V CDR1 and CDR2: SNHLY, FYNNEI. The CDR3 contains 15 residues. Trimming cost V 8 bases and J 0 bases, with 14 bases left between them. CDR3 in DNA: TGTGCCAGCTACGGGACCGTTGATAGCAATCAGCCCCAGCATTTT. Its translation: CASYGTVDSNQPQHF.

The chain combines TRBV6-6 with TRBJ2-5; D is unclear. The germline V gene encodes CDR1 MNHNY and CDR2 SVGAGI (reference sequence). V lost 0 bases to trimming and J lost 10 bases, with 12 bases between them. CDR3 length: 13 amino acids. The CDR3 reads CASSYSSRTGQYF. The CDR3 region has the DNA TGTGCCAGCAGTTACTCATCGCGGACCGGCCAGTACTTC.

The sample holds a few counts of this clonotype. This chain connects TRBV18 to TRBJ1-5; D gene ambiguous. The germline V and J ends were trimmed by 3 bases and 0 bases, with 9 bases remaining between them. Germline V gene data show CDR1 as KGHSH and CDR2 as LQKENI. The CDR3 covers 15 residues. The CDR3, as DNA: TGTGCCAGCTCACCGTCGGCAGCTAGCAATCAGCCCCAGCATTTT. Protein sequence: CASSPSAASNQPQHF. Combining the CDR3 with reference TRBV18 and TRBJ1-5 gives the whole variable domain NAGVMQNPRHLVRRRGQEARLRCSPMKGHSHVYWYRQLPEEGLKFMVYLQKENIIDESGMPKERFSAEFPKEGPSILRIQQVVRGDSAAYFCASSPSAASNQPQHFGDGTRLSIL.

This clonotype appeared many times. The chain joins TRBV4-1 to TRBJ2-7; D is perhaps TRBD2 (7 bases). The V end was cut by 1 base, the J end by 1 base, with 14 bases between. Germline V gene data show CDR1 as MGHRA and CDR2 as YSYEKL. The CDR3 consists of 16 residues. Here the CDR3 reads CASSQAKAGTSYEQYF. In DNA, the CDR3 is TGCGCCAGCAGCCAAGCGAAAGCGGGGACATCCTACGAGCAGTACTTC.

The V and J genes are TRBV6-1 and TRBJ2-7, with D possibly matching TRBD1 (6 bases). There are 13 residues in the CDR3. V was clipped by 6 bases and J by 7 bases, with 16 bases between them. From germline, CDR1 is MNHNS and CDR2 SASEGT. CDR3 in amino acids: CASRPVTGWEQYV. The CDR3 nucleotides read TGTGCCAGCAGGCCGGTAACAGGGTGGGAGCAGTACGTC.

The V and J genes are TRBV7-6 and TRBJ2-1; a weak D match, TRBD2 (6 bases). The CDR3 totals 15 residues. Germline V CDR1 and CDR2: SGHVS, FNYEAQ. The V end was cut by 0 bases, the J end by 6 bases, with 12 bases between. The chain's CDR3 is CASSLAGGGGNEQFF. DNA for the CDR3: TGTGCCAGCAGCTTAGCCGGTGGGGGAGGCAATGAGCAGTTCTTC.

This clonotype has more than one count but fewer than ten. CDR3 DNA: TGCGCCAGCAGTCAATCGAGGGTACACTCCTACAATGAGCAGTTCTTC. This sequence encodes CASSQSRVHSYNEQFF. The chain combines TRBV23-1 with TRBJ2-1; D perhaps matches TRBD2 (5 bases). TRBV23-1 is an ORF, with its function uncertain. The CDR3 length is 16 residues. V was shortened by 0 bases and J by 0 bases, with 9 bases between the two germline ends.

The CDR3 DNA is TGTGCCAGTAGGGACAGGGGGCCCAATGAGCAGTTCTTC. It encodes CASRDRGPNEQFF. J is TRBJ2-1 and V is TRBV19, with 11 bases that match TRBD1. Germline values: CDR1 LNHDA, CDR2 SQIVND (reference sequence). Trimming took 6 bases from V and 6 from J; bases not matched to a gene: 1. This CDR3 region has 13 residues.

A few counts support this clonotype. The chain recombines TRBV6-6 with TRBJ2-3; D is uncertain. V was clipped by 2 bases and J by 5 bases, with 11 bases between them. Germline V CDR1 and CDR2: MNHNY, SVGAGI (reference sequence). There are 14 residues in the CDR3. CDR3 coding DNA: TGTGCCAGCAGTTACGGGGAATCGGGAGATACGCAGTATTTT. Its translation is CASSYGESGDTQYF.

The J gene is TRBJ1-2, the V gene TRBV4-3; a weak D match, TRBD1 (5 bases). Germline CDR1 reads LGHNA; CDR2 reads YSLEER. The V end lost 3 bases, the J end lost 0 bases, and 8 bases lay between the germline ends. The CDR3 is 14 residues long. The CDR3 loop is CASSQRQPNYGYTF. CDR3 in DNA: TGCGCCAGCAGCCAGAGACAGCCTAACTATGGCTACACCTTC.

This chain links TRBV6-5 with TRBJ2-5; D is perhaps TRBD1 or TRBD2 (6 bases each). Germline values: CDR1 MNHEY, CDR2 SVGAGI. Trimming shortened V by 2 bases and J by 4 bases, and 20 bases separated the two germline ends. The CDR3 is 17 amino acids. The CDR3 reads CASSYRAGTSRRETQYF. The CDR3 DNA sequence: TGTGCCAGCAGTTACCGCGCGGGGACAAGTCGCCGAGAGACCCAGTACTTC.

CDR3 protein: CSAGLAASSYNEQFF. As DNA, the CDR3 is TGCAGCGCGGGACTAGCGGCGAGCTCCTACAATGAGCAGTTCTTC. The chain uses TRBV29-1 and TRBJ2-1; 11 positions agree with TRBD2. The junction had 5 bases not matched to a gene; V was cut back by 7 bases and J by 0 bases. CDR1 is SQVTM, CDR2 ANQGSEA, per germline. The CDR3 consists of 15 residues.